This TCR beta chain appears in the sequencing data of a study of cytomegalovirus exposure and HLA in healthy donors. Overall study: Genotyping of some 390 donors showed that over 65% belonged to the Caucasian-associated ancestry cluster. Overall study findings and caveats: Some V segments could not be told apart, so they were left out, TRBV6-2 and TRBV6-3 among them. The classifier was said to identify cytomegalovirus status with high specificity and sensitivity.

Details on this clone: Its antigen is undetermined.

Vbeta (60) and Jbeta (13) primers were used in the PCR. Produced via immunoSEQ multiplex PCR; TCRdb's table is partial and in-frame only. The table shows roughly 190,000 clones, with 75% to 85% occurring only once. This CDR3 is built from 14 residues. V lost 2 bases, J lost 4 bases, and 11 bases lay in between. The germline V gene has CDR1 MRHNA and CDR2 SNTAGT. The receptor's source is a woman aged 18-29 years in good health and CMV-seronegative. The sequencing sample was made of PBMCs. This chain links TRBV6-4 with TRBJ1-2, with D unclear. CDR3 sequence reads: CASSDRNYGYGYTF. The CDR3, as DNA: TGTGCCAGCAGTGACCGGAACTACGGCTATGGCTACACCTTC.